These 20 T cell receptor beta chains were sequenced from one sample in a study of blood T cell repertoires in COVID-19. Measured with immunoSEQ multiplex PCR; TCRdb has only the in-frame clones, and not every one. Counted here are about 250,000 clones, about 80% occurring once; the ten biggest clones make up 15% to 19%. What was sequenced was peripheral blood. The receptors were sampled from a person aged 65 to 85 with COVID-19, enrolled during active disease.

Details on this clone: This CDR3 is also generated by other DNA sequences in the sample. V is TRBV19 and J is TRBJ1-1, with D perhaps matching TRBD1 (5 bases). V lost 3 bases and J 7 bases, leaving 9 bases between the germline ends. The CDR3 loop spans 12 amino acids. Germline lookup yields CDR1 LNHDA and CDR2 SQIVND (reference sequence). The CDR3 sequence is CASSIRGGEAFF. DNA of the CDR3: TGTGCCAGTAGTATTCGGGGGGGTGAAGCTTTCTTT.

The count of this clone is one. The genes are TRBV14 and TRBJ2-5; TRBD2 agrees at 12 bases. Germline values: CDR1 SGHDN, CDR2 FVKESK. With V trimmed by 4 bases and J by 5 bases, 8 bases remained unmatched. The CDR3 covers 16 residues. This chain's CDR3 is CASSRLTSGGRETQYF. The CDR3 DNA reads TGTGCCAGCAGCCGACTGACTAGCGGGGGACGGGAGACCCAGTACTTC.

This clone was seen once. The chain has TRBV10-3 and TRBJ2-3; 10 nucleotides line up with TRBD2. This CDR3 region has 15 residues. Trimming at V came to 4 bases and at J to 4 bases, leaving 5 bases not matched to a gene. Germline CDR1 is ENHRY and CDR2 is SYGVKD. The CDR3 DNA sequence: TGTGCCATCAGTGCAACCGGGACTAGCGCAGATACGCAGTATTTT. It encodes CAISATGTSADTQYF.

The chain is built from TRBV5-6 and TRBJ1-5; D is possibly TRBD1 (5 bases). Trimming took 0 bases from V and 1 from J, leaving 11 bases between them. CDR3 length equals 16 residues. CDR1 and CDR2 from the germline V gene are SGHDT and YYEEEE. The CDR3 protein is CASSLAQGRSNQPQHF. DNA of the CDR3: TGTGCCAGCAGCTTGGCCCAGGGTAGGAGCAATCAGCCCCAGCATTTT.

V gene TRBV19 combines with J gene TRBJ1-6; D is undetermined. The V end was cut by 6 bases, the J end by 7 bases, with 7 bases between. There are 12 residues in the CDR3. The germline gives CDR1 LNHDA, CDR2 SQIVND (reference sequence). The CDR3, as DNA: TGTGCCAGTAGCCAAAGCAATTCACCCCTCCACTTT. This translates into CASSQSNSPLHF.

The V gene is TRBV18, the J gene TRBJ1-1; D is unresolved. This CDR3 spans 13 amino acids. Germline V CDR1 and CDR2: KGHSH, LQKENI. Trimming cost V 3 bases and J 1 base, with 6 bases left between them. This chain's CDR3 is CASSPAGNTEAFF. CDR3 DNA sequence: TGTGCCAGCTCACCGGCGGGGAACACTGAAGCTTTCTTT.

The sample holds a few counts of this clone. The chain combines TRBV28 with TRBJ2-3; D unresolved. Deletions cut 3 bases from V and 5 bases from J, with 9 bases between. CDR1 is MDHEN and CDR2 is SYDVKM in the germline V gene. The CDR3 has 13 residues. CDR3 sequence: CASSFFSGDTQYF. The CDR3 DNA is TGTGCCAGCAGTTTCTTTTCGGGAGATACGCAGTATTTT.

This rearrangement joins TRBV30 to TRBJ1-5; the D gene is possibly TRBD1 (5 bases). CDR1 is GTSNPN, CDR2 SVGIG, per germline (reference sequence). The CDR3 is made up of 18 amino acids. V lost 2 bases and J 1 base, leaving 21 bases between the germline ends. CDR3 nucleotides: TGTGCCTGGAGTACGACGGTTCAAGTGGGGGGAAGCAATCAGCCCCAGCATTTT. Amino acid sequence: CAWSTTVQVGGSNQPQHF.

CDR3: CASSVGRSPAQYF. CDR3 in DNA: TGTGCCAGCAGCGTAGGACGGAGTCCAGCCCAGTACTTC. This chain links TRBV7-9 with TRBJ2-5; D is unresolved. The V end was cut by 5 bases, the J end by 9 bases, with 16 bases between. CDR3 length: 13 amino acids. Germline values: CDR1 SEHNR, CDR2 FQNEAQ (reference sequence).

This clone was seen more than once but under ten times. DNA for the CDR3: TGTGCCAGCAGTGCCCGATCCCAGGAGGGCGAGCAGTACTTC. It translates to CASSARSQEGEQYF. The chain has TRBV25-1 and TRBJ2-7, with D perhaps matching TRBD2 (6 bases). Trimming took 4 bases from V and 6 from J, leaving 16 bases between them. The germline V gene encodes CDR1 MGHDK and CDR2 SYGVNS. CDR3 length: 14 amino acids.

The chain employs TRBV3-1 (or the pseudogene TRBV3-2) and TRBJ1-2, with D uncertain. The germline V gene has CDR1 LGHDT and CDR2 YNNKEL (reference sequence). The CDR3 covers 15 residues. Trimming took 3 bases from V and 4 from J, leaving 15 bases between them. The CDR3: CASSHRDMATYGYTF. The CDR3 DNA reads TGTGCCAGCAGCCATCGGGATATGGCCACCTATGGCTACACCTTC.

This chain connects TRBV24-1 to TRBJ2-1; D is unclear. Between the trimmed V and J ends, which lost 0 bases and 0 bases, there was a span of 5 bases. Germline CDR1 is KGHDR and CDR2 is SFDVKD. This CDR3 spans 15 amino acids. CDR3 DNA sequence: TGTGCCACCAGTGATTTGGGCAGCTCCTACAATGAGCAGTTCTTC. Translating it yields CATSDLGSSYNEQFF.

The chain links TRBV25-1 to TRBJ2-5, with D perhaps TRBD2 (5 bases). Trimming cost V 0 bases and J 2 bases, with 7 bases left between them. CDR3 size: 14 residues. CDR1 MGHDK and CDR2 SYGVNS come from the germline V gene. The CDR3 here is CASSEYRTQETQYF. CDR3 nucleotide sequence: TGTGCCAGCAGTGAATACAGGACTCAAGAGACCCAGTACTTC.

In its sample, this clone was seen many times. This chain connects TRBV6-5 to TRBJ1-2; D is undetermined. Germline assignment: CDR1 MNHEY and CDR2 SVGAGI. The V end was cut by 11 bases, the J end by 4 bases, with 14 bases between. The CDR3 covers 12 residues. The CDR3, as DNA: TGTGCCCGGGGTCGAGGAGGCTATGGCTACACCTTC. Protein product: CARGRGGYGYTF.

The CDR3 DNA is TGTGCCAGCAGTCGCCAGGGGTCTAGTGAGCAGTTCTTC. It translates to CASSRQGSSEQFF. J is TRBJ2-1 and V is TRBV2, with D possibly matching TRBD1 (6 bases). The CDR3 has 13 amino acids. V lost 5 bases, J lost 9 bases, and 14 bases lay in between. The germline V gene has CDR1 SNHLY and CDR2 FYNNEI.

In this sample, this clone turned up a few times. The chain employs TRBV19 and TRBJ2-5; weak D call: TRBD1 (5 bases). This CDR3 comprises 16 residues. V lost 5 bases, J lost 3 bases, and 19 bases lay in between. Germline loops: CDR1 LNHDA, CDR2 SQIVND (reference sequence). The CDR3 is CASSSFQTGFEETQYF. Here the CDR3 DNA reads TGTGCCAGTAGTTCATTCCAAACAGGATTCGAAGAGACCCAGTACTTC.

The chain carries TRBV2 and TRBJ1-1; D not certain. The CDR3 spans 14 residues. Trimming took off 6 bases at V and 6 bases at J, with 17 bases between the two ends. Germline loops: CDR1 SNHLY, CDR2 FYNNEI. This CDR3 reads CASSPRLESSEAFF. CDR3 coding DNA: TGTGCCAGCAGCCCCCGACTGGAGAGCTCTGAAGCTTTCTTT. Drawing the rest from reference TRBV2 and TRBJ1-1, the complete variable domain is EPEVTQTPSHQVTQMGQEVILRCVPISNHLYFYWYRQILGQKVEFLVSFYNNEISEKSEIFDDQFSVERPDGSNFTLKIRSTKLEDSAMYFCASSPRLESSEAFFGQGTRLTVV.

The table lists this clone with a few counts. The V call is TRBV18, the J call TRBJ1-1; D possibly corresponds to TRBD1 (6 bases). Germline CDR1 reads KGHSH; CDR2 reads LQKENI. The CDR3 is 15 residues long. Trimming left V 6 bases short and J 6 bases short, with 20 bases between. The CDR3 protein is CASSFSGRGDAEAFF. The CDR3 nucleotides read TGTGCCAGCTCCTTCTCGGGGAGGGGGGATGCTGAAGCTTTCTTT.

This sequence joins TRBV28 and TRBJ1-6; 10 bases fit TRBD1. The CDR3 runs 13 residues. V dropped 8 bases and J dropped 7; count of bases not matched to a gene: 2. Germline assignment: CDR1 MDHEN and CDR2 SYDVKM. The CDR3 loop reads CASRTGGNSPLHF. The CDR3, as DNA: TGTGCCAGCCGGACAGGGGGGAATTCACCCCTCCACTTT. Together with reference TRBV28 and TRBJ1-6, the CDR3 gives the full variable domain: DVKVTQSSRYLVKRTGEKVFLECVQDMDHENMFWYRQDPGLGLRLIYFSYDVKMKEKGDIPEGYSVSREKKERFSLILESASTNQTSMYLCASRTGGNSPLHFGNGTRLTVT.

The CDR3 protein is CASSYVTGGTEAFF. Here the CDR3 DNA reads TGTGCCAGCAGTTACGTCACAGGGGGCACTGAAGCTTTCTTT. V gene TRBV6-5 combines with J gene TRBJ1-1; 8 bases align to TRBD1. CDR1 is MNHEY and CDR2 is SVGAGI in the germline V gene. The J segment lost 4 bases and the V segment lost 2 bases, leaving 3 bases of the junction unmatched. The CDR3 runs to 14 residues.